The present entry profiles one T cell receptor (beta chain) with its context. Its specificity is not known. These data are taken from a study of T cells after yellow fever vaccination. Conversion of TCR transcripts into cDNA relied on 5'RACE template switching, which added a universal primer site and UMIs. TCRdb re-derived calls from the 5' RACE reads in MiXCR, one entry per CDR3 protein. The repertoire includes fewer than 500,000 distinct CDR3 sequences, around 20% of them detected once, and roughly 19% sits in the top ten. Study observations and caveats: A small share of clonotypes appeared in both CD4 and CD8 compartments.

V shed 6 bases and J 0 bases; nucleotides not matched to a gene: 18. This CDR3 has 19 amino acids. Germline V gene lookup returns CDR1 MNHEY and CDR2 SVGAGI. The sequencing used PBMCs, collected before the yellow fever booster vaccination. The chain has TRBV6-5 and TRBJ2-3; TRBD1 matches at 7 bases. This TCR was sampled from a man younger than 30 who received the YFV17D yellow fever vaccine. CDR3 protein: CASSRDRYTPRFSTDTQYF. CDR3 DNA: TGTGCCAGCAGCCGGGACAGATACACCCCGCGTTTCAGCACAGATACGCAGTATTTT.